The next 3 T cell receptor beta chains were all read from a single sample in a study of blood T cell repertoires in COVID-19. TCRdb keeps only in-frame clones here, not all; method: immunoSEQ multiplex PCR. Of approximately 22,000 clones detected, approximately 78% appear once; the ten largest clones hold about 2.5%. The sequencing sample was made of peripheral blood. The receptors come from a woman aged 70 to 79 with COVID-19, enrolled during active disease.

The chain recombines TRBV19 with TRBJ1-5; 9 nucleotides agree with TRBD1. The CDR3 totals 14 residues. In germline, CDR1 is LNHDA, CDR2 SQIVND (reference sequence). J gave up 5 bases and V 7 bases, and 6 bases lay outside the gene matches. This CDR3 reads CASKHRQGDQPQHF. CDR3 nucleotide sequence: TGTGCCAGTAAGCACAGACAGGGGGATCAGCCCCAGCATTTT.

The CDR3 DNA reads TGTGCCACCAGTGACGGGACAGGGCTGAGTCAGCCCCAGCATTTT. Protein sequence: CATSDGTGLSQPQHF. The chain links TRBV24-1 to TRBJ1-5; 9 bases match TRBD1. Trimming cost V 4 bases and J 6 bases; bases outside gene matches: 6. Germline CDR1 reads KGHDR; CDR2 reads SFDVKD. CDR3 length: 15 residues.

This clone was counted between two and nine times. The CDR3 sequence: CASRQELLNTEAFF. DNA for the CDR3: TGTGCCAGCAGACAGGAACTTTTGAACACTGAAGCTTTCTTT. J is TRBJ1-1 and V is TRBV7-2; D is possibly TRBD1 (5 bases). Trimming took off 6 bases at V and 0 bases at J, with 11 bases between the two ends. Germline CDR1 reads SGHTA; CDR2 reads FQGNSA. The CDR3 covers 14 residues.